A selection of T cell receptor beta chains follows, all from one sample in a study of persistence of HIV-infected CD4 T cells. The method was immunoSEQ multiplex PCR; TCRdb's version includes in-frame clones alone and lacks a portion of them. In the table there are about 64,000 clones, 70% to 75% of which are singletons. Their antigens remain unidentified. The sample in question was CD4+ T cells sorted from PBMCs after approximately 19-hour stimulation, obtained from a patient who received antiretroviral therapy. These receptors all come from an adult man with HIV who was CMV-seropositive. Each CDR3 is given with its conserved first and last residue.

CDR3 protein: CASSLTLRAGNTIYF; J gene: TRBJ1-3; V gene: TRBV6-5
CDR3 protein: CASSPGQGRGYTF; J gene: TRBJ1-2; V gene: TRBV11-2
CDR3 protein: CASSLRTVSTDTQYF; J gene: TRBJ2-3; V gene: TRBV5-8
CDR3 protein: CASSQDHYRGHSNYGYTF; J gene: TRBJ1-2; V gene: TRBV4-2
CDR3 protein: CAVQGSSDTQYF; J gene: TRBJ2-3; V gene: TRBV19
CDR3 protein: CASSLAGTGVNEKLFF; J gene: TRBJ1-4; V gene: TRBV5-1
CDR3 protein: CASSLADGSYGYTF; J gene: TRBJ1-2; V gene: TRBV5-1
CDR3 protein: CASSLTSGTPRAYEQYF; J gene: TRBJ2-7; V gene: TRBV28
CDR3 protein: CASSLRLGRGTGELFF; J gene: TRBJ2-2; V gene: TRBV14
CDR3 protein: CASSPNRDRDSRSNQPQHF; J gene: TRBJ1-5; V gene: TRBV7-8
CDR3 protein: CASSGRARRDTEAFF; J gene: TRBJ1-1; V gene: TRBV2
CDR3 protein: CASSIGQSYEQYF; J gene: TRBJ2-7; V gene: TRBV19
CDR3 protein: CASSSAGGRTGELFF; J gene: TRBJ2-2; V gene: TRBV7-2
CDR3 protein: CASRDGATNEKLFF; J gene: TRBJ1-4; V gene: TRBV19
CDR3 protein: CASSNTGTGKGTQHF; J gene: TRBJ1-5; V gene: TRBV28
CDR3 protein: CSASLWYRGQDGYTF; J gene: TRBJ1-2; V gene: TRBV20-1
CDR3 protein: CASSSPAGESGDTQYF; J gene: TRBJ2-3; V gene: TRBV5-4
CDR3 protein: CASSLSPPLAVSTDTQYF; J gene: TRBJ2-3; V gene: TRBV7-2
CDR3 protein: CAWSSGTGGTFSGNTIYF; J gene: TRBJ1-3; V gene: TRBV30
CDR3 protein: CASSVSGASYNEQFF; J gene: TRBJ2-1; V gene: TRBV6-4
CDR3 protein: CASSLHQNTEAFF; J gene: TRBJ1-1; V gene: TRBV12-3/TRBV12-4
CDR3 protein: CASSPSGVSSYEQYF; J gene: TRBJ2-7; V gene: TRBV11-2
CDR3 protein: CASRALGQNTEAFF; J gene: TRBJ1-1; V gene: TRBV7-2
CDR3 protein: CASRTVNSPLHF; J gene: TRBJ1-6; V gene: TRBV27
CDR3 protein: CASSQSFRNTIYF; J gene: TRBJ1-3; V gene: TRBV3-1/TRBV3-2
CDR3 protein: CASSFHPPWTGKDNSPLHF; J gene: TRBJ1-6; V gene: TRBV27
CDR3 protein: CASSPARSTGGSPLHF; J gene: TRBJ1-6; V gene: TRBV18
CDR3 protein: CASSQGAPANEKLFF; J gene: TRBJ1-4; V gene: TRBV28
CDR3 protein: CASLLGSSNTEAFF; J gene: TRBJ1-1; V gene: TRBV5-5
CDR3 protein: CASSQTGEAGNTIYF; J gene: TRBJ1-3; V gene: TRBV18
CDR3 protein: CASSRGGASNQPQHF; J gene: TRBJ1-5; V gene: TRBV19
CDR3 protein: CASSLAGQGLETQYF; J gene: TRBJ2-5; V gene: TRBV7-9
CDR3 protein: CASSPGGTAGRNIQYF; J gene: TRBJ2-4; V gene: TRBV5-4
CDR3 protein: CASSSPGGPNTEAFF; J gene: TRBJ1-1; V gene: TRBV5-4
CDR3 protein: CASRDLGQYNSPLHF; J gene: TRBJ1-6; V gene: TRBV6-5
CDR3 protein: CASSPGPSYNEQFF; J gene: TRBJ2-1; V gene: TRBV18
CDR3 protein: CASSLDRGSEAFF; J gene: TRBJ1-1; V gene: TRBV18
CDR3 protein: CANSLGSGNIQYF; J gene: TRBJ2-4; V gene: TRBV7-6
CDR3 protein: CASSFGRDRGLSNQPQHF; J gene: TRBJ1-5; V gene: TRBV28
CDR3 protein: CASSVGWGPSTGELFF; J gene: TRBJ2-2; V gene: TRBV9
CDR3 protein: CATAGGWDTEAFF; J gene: TRBJ1-1; V gene: TRBV10-1
CDR3 protein: CASSFRGQTTGELFF; J gene: TRBJ2-2; V gene: TRBV7-9
CDR3 protein: CASSQVLSTPGLAGGKAYNEQFF; J gene: TRBJ2-1; V gene: TRBV4-2
CDR3 protein: CASSMVAGMVQPQHF; J gene: TRBJ1-5; V gene: TRBV19
CDR3 protein: CASSLGLNVKGETQYF; J gene: TRBJ2-5; V gene: TRBV5-1